The T cell receptor beta chain described here comes from a study of blood T cell repertoires in COVID-19. About the research overall: Samples of COVID-19 (acute and convalescent) were obtained from the United States, Italy and Spain.

The ends were cut back, 0 bases at V and 5 bases at J, with 7 bases in the middle. The length of the CDR3 is 13 residues. The germline V gene encodes CDR1 MNHNS and CDR2 SASEGT. Comments on this clone: Other nucleotide sequences from this sample produce the same CDR3.

Methods used by the authors: Nucleated cell counts were estimated from reference gene primer amplification. The protocol was immunoSEQ multiplex PCR, while the TCRdb copy is restricted to in-frame clones and leaves out a portion. Clone size and V and J calls were adopted from that table, with D and trimming inferred from the DNA. Found here are under 250,000 clones, 80% to 85% of them singletons; the top ten hold less than 6%. The V and J genes are TRBV6-1 and TRBJ1-1; D remains unclear. Sequencing was carried out using peripheral blood. The clonotype was recovered from a woman in her 70s with COVID-19, enrolled during active disease. The CDR3 reads CASSEARGTEAFF. The CDR3 DNA sequence: TGTGCCAGCAGTGAAGCGCGGGGAACTGAAGCTTTCTTT.